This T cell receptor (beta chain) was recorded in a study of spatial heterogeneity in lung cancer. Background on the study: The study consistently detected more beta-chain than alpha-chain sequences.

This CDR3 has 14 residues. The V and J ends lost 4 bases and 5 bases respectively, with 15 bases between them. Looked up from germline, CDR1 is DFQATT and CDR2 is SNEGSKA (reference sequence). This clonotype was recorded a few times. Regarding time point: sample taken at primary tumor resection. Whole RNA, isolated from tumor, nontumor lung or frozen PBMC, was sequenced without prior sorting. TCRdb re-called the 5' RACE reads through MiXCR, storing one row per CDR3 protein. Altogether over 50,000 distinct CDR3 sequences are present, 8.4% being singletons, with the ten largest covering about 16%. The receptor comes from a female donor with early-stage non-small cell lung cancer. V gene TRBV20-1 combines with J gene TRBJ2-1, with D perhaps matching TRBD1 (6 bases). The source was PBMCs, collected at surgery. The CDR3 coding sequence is TGCAGTGCTATTCCCGGGACAATTAACAATGAGCAGTTCTTC. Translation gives CSAIPGTINNEQFF.